This T cell receptor beta chain was profiled in a study of blood T cell repertoires in COVID-19. Study in general: The origin of the acute and convalescent COVID-19 samples was the United States, Italy and Spain.

Authors' data handling: By means of reference gene primer amplification, nucleated cell counts were estimated. TCRdb keeps only in-frame clones here, not all; method: immunoSEQ multiplex PCR. D and trimming come from the DNA, and the V and J calls and clone size come from that table. The sample yields a few hundred thousand clones, 89% seen once. The sequencing sample was made of peripheral blood. This receptor was obtained from an older woman with acute or convalescent COVID-19.

CDR3 in DNA: TGCGCCAGCAGCCAAGAATTGGGAAGAGCGGGGGGGCTCTGGCAGTTCTTC. Translating gives CASSQELGRAGGLWQFF. The V gene is TRBV4-3, the J gene TRBJ2-1; the match to TRBD2 covers 10 bases. V trimming: 0 bases; J trimming: 12 bases; junction bases outside the gene matches: 14. Germline V CDR1 and CDR2: LGHNA, YSLEER. This CDR3 has 17 residues.